The next 19 T cell receptor beta chains were all read from a single sample in a study of identical twins. TCRdb recomputed calls from the 5' RACE reads with MiXCR, one row per CDR3 protein. The sample consists of 450,000 or so distinct CDR3 sequences, 12% to 15% of them appearing once. The same specimen was also included in a second study, on yellow fever vaccine responses in identical twins.

Sequencing was performed on CD4+ T cells sorted from blood. All receptors derive from a woman aged 18-30 years in good health.

This clonotype was seen more than once but under ten times. The J gene is TRBJ2-1, the V gene TRBV7-3, with 8 bases that match TRBD2. This CDR3 is 13 amino acids long. Germline CDR1 SGHTA, CDR2 FQGTGA. V was clipped by 5 bases and J by 9 bases; unmatched bases: 6. The CDR3 is CASSPRTSSEQFF. The CDR3 DNA sequence: TGTGCCAGCAGCCCCCGGACTAGCAGTGAGCAGTTCTTC. The variable domain in full, with the rest retrieved from reference TRBV7-3 and TRBJ2-1, is GAGVSQTPSNKVTEKGKYVELRCDPISGHTALYWYRQSLGQGPEFLIYFQGTGAADDSGLPNDRFFAVRPEGSVSTLKIQRTERGDSAVYLCASSPRTSSEQFFGPGTRLTVL.

In its sample, this clonotype was seen many times. The rearrangement uses TRBV29-1 and TRBJ2-1, with D maybe TRBD2 (6 bases). The CDR3 runs to 14 residues. Germline CDR1 reads SQVTM; CDR2 reads ANQGSEA. Trimming took 2 bases from V and 6 from J, leaving 14 bases between them. CDR3 sequence reads: CSVELDGTGNEQFF. In DNA, the CDR3 is TGCAGCGTTGAATTGGACGGGACTGGCAATGAGCAGTTCTTC.

This rearrangement joins TRBV12-3 or TRBV12-4 to TRBJ2-1; TRBD1 agrees at 10 bases. After removal of 6 bases from V and 3 bases from J, the junction contained 2 bases not matched to a gene. The CDR3 length is 14 residues. The CDR3 sequence is CASRWTGGYNEQFF. CDR3 nucleotide sequence: TGTGCCAGCAGGTGGACAGGGGGCTACAATGAGCAGTTCTTC.

V is TRBV10-3 and J is TRBJ2-3; possible D gene TRBD1, 6 bases. Germline loops: CDR1 ENHRY, CDR2 SYGVKD. The CDR3 is 16 residues long. The ends were cut back, 0 bases at V and 5 bases at J, with 15 bases in the middle. CDR3 DNA sequence: TGTGCCATCAGTGAGTCATTGGGGGCAGGGCAAGATACGCAGTATTTT. Residues: CAISESLGAGQDTQYF.

J is TRBJ2-7 and V is TRBV4-1, with a weak D call TRBD1 (5 bases). Germline CDR1 MGHRA, CDR2 YSYEKL. V lost 2 bases, J lost 2 bases, and 10 bases lay in between. The CDR3 is made up of 14 amino acids. Written as DNA, the CDR3 is TGCGCCAGCAGCCAATGGGGCGGACCCTACGAGCAGTACTTC. Amino acids: CASSQWGGPYEQYF.

This clonotype was picked up many times. The CDR3 DNA is TGCAGCGTTAAGGGCCGGAACACTGAAGCTTTCTTT. Its translation: CSVKGRNTEAFF. The chain joins TRBV29-1 to TRBJ1-1, with D hard to call. V lost 5 bases and J 1 base, leaving 8 bases between the germline ends. CDR3 length equals 12 residues. Germline assignment: CDR1 SQVTM and CDR2 ANQGSEA.

This clonotype appeared a few times. In DNA form, the CDR3 reads TGTGCCAGCAGCTTAGATGCTCTAAGACAAGAGACCCAGTACTTC. Protein: CASSLDALRQETQYF. The chain couples TRBV11-2 to TRBJ2-5, with D uncertain. This CDR3 region has 15 residues. Trimming stripped 0 bases from V and 2 bases from J, with 10 bases between. Germline V gene lookup returns CDR1 SGHAT and CDR2 FQNNGV.

The chain carries TRBV2 and TRBJ2-1, with 10 bases aligning to TRBD1. With V trimmed by 8 bases and J by 6 bases, 1 base remained unmatched. There are 12 residues in the CDR3. Germline lookup yields CDR1 SNHLY and CDR2 FYNNEI. The CDR3 sequence: CASGQGGNEQFF. The CDR3 DNA reads as TGTGCCAGCGGACAGGGGGGCAATGAGCAGTTCTTC.

This chain links TRBV27 with TRBJ2-5, with D perhaps matching TRBD2 (5 bases). The CDR3 covers 15 residues. Looked up from germline, CDR1 is MNHEY and CDR2 is SMNVEV (reference sequence). The V end was cut by 3 bases, the J end by 5 bases, with 16 bases between. CDR3 sequence (DNA): TGTGCCAGCAGTTTGCGCGGCAGCGGTCCCGAGACCCAGTACTTC. This sequence encodes CASSLRGSGPETQYF.

This clonotype turned up a few times. V gene TRBV5-5 combines with J gene TRBJ2-2, with D hard to call. Trimming stripped 0 bases from V and 6 bases from J, with 12 bases between. The CDR3 runs to 15 residues. CDR1 is SGHKS, CDR2 YYEKEE, per germline (reference sequence). The chain's CDR3 is CASSLGVTPPGELFF. CDR3 sequence (DNA): TGTGCCAGCAGCTTGGGCGTCACCCCTCCCGGGGAGCTGTTTTTT.

This clonotype was seen only a few times. The chain combines TRBV6-6 with TRBJ1-6; 7 positions match TRBD1. Germline assignment: CDR1 MNHNY and CDR2 SVGAGI (reference sequence). This CDR3 region has 13 residues. The V and J ends lost 9 bases and 9 bases, in that order; junction bases with no gene match: 8. In DNA form, the CDR3 reads TGTGCCAGTACTCGACAGGGAGGTTCACCCCTCCACTTT. This encodes CASTRQGGSPLHF.

This clonotype was detected a few times. The rearrangement joins TRBV6-1 to TRBJ2-3; no definite D call. The CDR3 runs 14 residues. Trimming left V 6 bases short and J 0 bases short, with 10 bases between. Germline V gives CDR1 MNHNS, CDR2 SASEGT. The CDR3 loop reads CASSRQTSTDTQYF. In DNA, the CDR3 is TGTGCCAGCAGCCGCCAGACAAGCACAGATACGCAGTATTTT.

The CDR3 region has the DNA TGCAGCGTAAGCCAAGGGGGGGGGCCCTACGAGCAGTACTTC. It encodes CSVSQGGGPYEQYF. This chain joins TRBV29-1 and TRBJ2-7, with TRBD2 as a possible D gene (7 bases). Per germline, CDR1 SQVTM and CDR2 ANQGSEA. The CDR3 is made up of 14 amino acids. V was cut by 6 bases and J by 2 bases, with 17 bases left in between.

The genes are TRBV7-9 and TRBJ2-7; tentatively, D is TRBD1 (6 bases). Trimming took 5 bases from V and 7 from J, leaving 15 bases between them. The V gene's germline CDR1 is SEHNR and CDR2 FQNEAQ (reference sequence). The CDR3 has 13 residues. The CDR3 region is CASSNTLTGEQYF. For the CDR3, the DNA is TGTGCCAGCAGCAACACCCTGACAGGAGAGCAGTACTTC.

This clonotype came up a few times. This chain uses TRBV7-2 with TRBJ2-7; a weak D match, TRBD1 (6 bases). Germline V gives CDR1 SGHTA, CDR2 FQGNSA. CDR3 length: 15 residues. The germline V and J ends were trimmed by 6 bases and 2 bases, with 17 bases remaining between them. This CDR3 reads CASRSLKDSPYEQYF. CDR3 sequence (DNA): TGTGCCAGCAGATCCCTTAAGGACAGTCCCTACGAGCAGTACTTC.

In this sample, this clonotype turned up a few times. The chain couples TRBV5-1 to TRBJ2-7; TRBD1 agrees at 9 bases. Germline CDR1 and CDR2: SGHRS and YFSETQ. The CDR3 loop spans 16 amino acids. After removal of 1 base from V and 3 bases from J, the junction contained 8 bases not matched to a gene. The CDR3: CASSLTPGQGNYEQYF. CDR3 bases: TGCGCCAGCAGCTTGACCCCGGGACAGGGAAACTACGAGCAGTACTTC.

This clonotype appeared a few times. The V gene is TRBV6-1, the J gene TRBJ2-2; a weak D match, TRBD1 (6 bases). V lost 8 bases, J lost 1 base, and 11 bases lay in between. From germline, CDR1 is MNHNS and CDR2 SASEGT. This CDR3 has 14 residues. In DNA, the CDR3 is TGTGCCAGCTTCACAGGGAGGAACACCGGGGAGCTGTTTTTT. Its translation is CASFTGRNTGELFF.

This clonotype was observed a handful of times. The V and J genes are TRBV7-9 and TRBJ2-1; 9 nucleotides align to TRBD2. From germline, CDR1 is SEHNR and CDR2 FQNEAQ (reference sequence). V dropped 5 bases and J dropped 4; count of bases not matched to a gene: 9. The CDR3 spans 16 residues. As DNA, the CDR3 is TGTGCCAGCAGCCCTTCTAGCGGGGAGCCATACAATGAGCAGTTCTTC. Amino acid sequence: CASSPSSGEPYNEQFF. Complete variable domain (other parts from reference TRBV7-9 and TRBJ2-1): DTGVSQNPRHKITKRGQNVTFRCDPISEHNRLYWYRQTLGQGPEFLTYFQNEAQLEKSRLLSDRFSAERPKGSFSTLEIQRTEQGDSAMYLCASSPSSGEPYNEQFFGPGTRLTVL.

This clonotype was counted between two and nine times. CDR3: CSVLRSGNTIYF. The CDR3 DNA follows: TGCAGCGTACTCCGCTCTGGAAACACCATATATTTT. The chain uses TRBV29-1 and TRBJ1-3; D is ambiguous. CDR1 is SQVTM and CDR2 is ANQGSEA in the germline V gene. The V gene lost 6 bases and the J gene lost 0 bases, with 6 bases spanning the gap. The CDR3 covers 12 residues.